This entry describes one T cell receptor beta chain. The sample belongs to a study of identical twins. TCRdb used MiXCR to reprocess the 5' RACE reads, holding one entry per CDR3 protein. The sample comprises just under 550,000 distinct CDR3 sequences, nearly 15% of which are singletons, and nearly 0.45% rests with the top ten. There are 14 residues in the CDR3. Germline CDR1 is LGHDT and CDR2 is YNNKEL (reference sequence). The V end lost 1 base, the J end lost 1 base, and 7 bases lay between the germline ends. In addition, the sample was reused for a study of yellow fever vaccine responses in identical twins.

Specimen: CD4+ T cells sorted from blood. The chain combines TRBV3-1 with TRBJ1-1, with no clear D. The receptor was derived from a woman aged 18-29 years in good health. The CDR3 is CASSQARGNTEAFF. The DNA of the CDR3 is TGTGCCAGCAGCCAAGCTAGAGGGAACACTGAAGCTTTCTTT.